These T cell receptor beta chains were read from a single sample in a study of T cell responses to AZD1222 COVID-19 vaccine. The method was immunoSEQ multiplex PCR; TCRdb's version includes in-frame clones alone and lacks a portion of them. Altogether some 150,000 clones are present, about 89% being singletons, with the ten largest covering 2.9%. The specimen comprised peripheral blood, sampled on day 0 of AZD1222 vaccination. These receptors all come from an adult in good health. Both conserved end residues are part of each CDR3. The order of the fields is CDR3 length, V gene, D gene, J gene, clone size, CDR3 protein, CDR3 DNA. The D gene is left open where the match is weak. Clone size is given for some rows only: seen once, a few or many times, or a class if the clone is expanded.

15,TRBV6-1,-,TRBJ1-1,-,CASSELGGSASFAFF,TGTGCCAGCAGTGAACTTGGGGGCTCAGCGAGTTTCGCTTTCTTT
16,TRBV27,-,TRBJ1-1,-,CASSYLSGGLNTEAFF,TGTGCCAGCAGTTACCTCAGCGGGGGCCTGAACACTGAAGCTTTCTTT
14,TRBV7-8,TRBD1,TRBJ2-5,-,CASSSDRLGETQYF,TGTGCCAGCAGCTCGGACAGGCTCGGGGAGACCCAGTACTTC
18,TRBV4-1,-,TRBJ2-2,-,CASSQASSRWYNTGELFF,TGCGCCAGCAGCCAAGCCAGTTCTCGATGGTATAACACCGGGGAGCTGTTTTTT
11,TRBV4-1,-,TRBJ1-1,-,CASIPQETAFF,TGCGCCAGCATTCCACAGGAGACGGCTTTCTTT
15,TRBV10-3,-,TRBJ1-2,-,CAISESGQGHQGYTF,TGTGCCATCAGTGAGTCGGGGCAGGGACATCAGGGCTACACCTTC
14,TRBV7-9,-,TRBJ1-1,-,CATGSGGPRTEAFF,TGTGCCACCGGGTCGGGGGGCCCGAGGACTGAAGCTTTCTTT
17,TRBV28,TRBD2,TRBJ2-7,-,CASSSRSWTSGKYEQYF,TGTGCCAGCAGTTCACGATCCTGGACTAGCGGGAAATACGAGCAGTACTTC
19,TRBV3-1/TRBV3-2,TRBD2,TRBJ2-3,-,CASSDGTSGRLRRTDTQYF,TGTGCCAGCAGCGATGGGACTAGCGGGAGGTTAAGGCGGACAGATACGCAGTATTTT
16,TRBV18,-,TRBJ1-1,-,CASSPLLLTGNTEAFF,TGTGCCAGCTCACCACTACTTCTGACAGGGAACACTGAAGCTTTCTTT
16,TRBV7-6,-,TRBJ2-3,-,CASSLVGGSSTDTQYF,TGTGCCAGCAGCCTTGTGGGGGGCTCGAGCACAGATACGCAGTATTTT
16,TRBV7-2,-,TRBJ2-1,-,CASSFLWSGKVNEQFF,TGTGCCAGCAGCTTCCTGTGGTCAGGGAAGGTAAATGAGCAGTTCTTC
16,TRBV19,TRBD2,TRBJ2-2,-,CASSNGQREGRGELFF,TGTGCCAGTAGTAACGGCCAGCGGGAGGGCCGGGGGGAGCTGTTTTTT
14,TRBV7-2,-,TRBJ1-3,-,CASSRGTDGNTIYF,TGTGCCAGCAGTCGAGGGACGGATGGAAACACCATATATTTT
17,TRBV9,-,TRBJ1-1,-,CASSVVGAPLRNTEAFF,TGTGCCAGCAGCGTAGTAGGGGCGCCCTTACGGAACACTGAAGCTTTCTTT
14,TRBV5-3,TRBD2,TRBJ2-1,-,CARNRGGYINEQFF,TGTGCCAGAAATCGGGGGGGCTATATTAATGAGCAGTTCTTC
15,TRBV4-1,-,TRBJ1-2,-,CASSWGDASNYGYTF,TGCGCCAGCAGCTGGGGGGATGCGTCTAACTATGGCTACACCTTC
16,TRBV19,-,TRBJ1-5,-,CASSTYGGGLNQPQHF,TGTGCCAGTAGTACATATGGGGGTGGGCTCAATCAGCCCCAGCATTTT
14,TRBV2,TRBD2,TRBJ2-7,few,CASSEVLAGGEQYF,TGTGCCAGCAGTGAAGTCCTGGCGGGGGGCGAGCAGTACTTC
13,TRBV28,-,TRBJ2-7,-,CASSFPDGRGALF,TGTGCCAGCAGTTTCCCGGATGGCAGGGGGGCTCTCTTC
15,TRBV13,-,TRBJ2-3,-,CASSFRAKASDTQYF,TGTGCCAGCAGCTTTCGGGCCAAGGCCTCCGATACGCAGTATTTT
15,TRBV6-4,TRBD2,TRBJ2-3,few,CASSAVAGGSDTQYF,TGTGCCAGCAGTGCAGTAGCGGGGGGCAGCGATACGCAGTATTTT
12,TRBV27,TRBD1,TRBJ1-1,-,CASGTTGKEAFF,TGTGCCAGCGGAACGACAGGGAAGGAAGCTTTCTTT
13,TRBV14,-,TRBJ1-4,-,CASSQVEDEKLFF,TGTGCCAGCAGCCAAGTGGAGGATGAAAAACTGTTTTTT
14,TRBV6-2/TRBV6-3,TRBD1,TRBJ2-1,-,CASSGQGTYNEQFF,TGTGCCAGCAGCGGACAGGGGACCTACAATGAGCAGTTCTTC
13,TRBV6-5,TRBD1,TRBJ1-1,once,CASRSGGNTEAFF,TGTGCCAGCAGGTCAGGGGGGAACACTGAAGCTTTCTTT